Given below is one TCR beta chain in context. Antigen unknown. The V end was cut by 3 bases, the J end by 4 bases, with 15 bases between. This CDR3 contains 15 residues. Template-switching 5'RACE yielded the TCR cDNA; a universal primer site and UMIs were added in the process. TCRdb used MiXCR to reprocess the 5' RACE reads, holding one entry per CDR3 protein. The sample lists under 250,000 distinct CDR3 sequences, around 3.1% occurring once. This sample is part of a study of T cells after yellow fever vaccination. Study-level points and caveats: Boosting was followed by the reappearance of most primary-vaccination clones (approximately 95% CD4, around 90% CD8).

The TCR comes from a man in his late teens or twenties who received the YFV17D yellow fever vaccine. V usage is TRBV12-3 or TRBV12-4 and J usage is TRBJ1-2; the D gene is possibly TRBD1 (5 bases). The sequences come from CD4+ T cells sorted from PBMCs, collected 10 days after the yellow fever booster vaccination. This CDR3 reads CASSLHGGTGYGYTF. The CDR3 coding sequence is TGTGCCAGCAGTTTGCATGGGGGAACGGGCTATGGCTACACCTTC.